This T cell receptor (beta chain) was profiled in a study of blood T cell repertoires in COVID-19. The CDR3 has 11 residues. The V gene lost 5 bases and the J gene lost 10 bases, with 11 bases spanning the gap. TCRdb's copy holds only in-frame clones and misses some; the assay was immunoSEQ multiplex PCR. The sample yields approximately 89,000 clones, over 75% seen once. Sequenced material: peripheral blood. This chain joins TRBV12-3 or TRBV12-4 and TRBJ1-1; the D gene is possibly TRBD1 (6 bases). The TCR originated in a human donor in a cohort sampled during active COVID-19. CDR3 region: CASSHRDGAFF. CDR3 DNA: TGTGCCAGCAGTCACAGGGACGGAGCTTTCTTT.